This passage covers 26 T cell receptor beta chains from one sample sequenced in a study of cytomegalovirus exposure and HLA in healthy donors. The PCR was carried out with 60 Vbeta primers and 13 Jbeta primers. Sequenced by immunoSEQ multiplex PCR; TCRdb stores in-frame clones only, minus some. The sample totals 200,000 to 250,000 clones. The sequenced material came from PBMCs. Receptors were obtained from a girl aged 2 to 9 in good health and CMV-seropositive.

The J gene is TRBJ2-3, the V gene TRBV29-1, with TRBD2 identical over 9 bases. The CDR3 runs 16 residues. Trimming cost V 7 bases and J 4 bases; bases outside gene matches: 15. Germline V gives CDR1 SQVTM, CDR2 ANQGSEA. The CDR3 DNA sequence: TGCAGCGCCGAATTGGCTAGCGGGACTTCAGCAGATACGCAGTATTTT. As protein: CSAELASGTSADTQYF.

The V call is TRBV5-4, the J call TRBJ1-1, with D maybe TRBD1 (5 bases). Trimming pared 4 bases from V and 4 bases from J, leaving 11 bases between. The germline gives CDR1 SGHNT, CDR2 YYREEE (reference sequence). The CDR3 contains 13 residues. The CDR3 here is CASSLDGGTEAFF. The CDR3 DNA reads TGTGCCAGCAGCCTGGACGGGGGCACTGAAGCTTTCTTT.

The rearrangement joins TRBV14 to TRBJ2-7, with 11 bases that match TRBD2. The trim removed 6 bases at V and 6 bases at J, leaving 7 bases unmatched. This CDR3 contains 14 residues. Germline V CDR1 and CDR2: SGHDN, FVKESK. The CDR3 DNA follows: TGTGCCAGCAGTCTAGCGGGAGGATCTCGCGAGCAGTACTTC. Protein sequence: CASSLAGGSREQYF. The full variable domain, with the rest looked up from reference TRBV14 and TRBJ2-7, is EAGVTQFPSHSVIEKGQTVTLRCDPISGHDNLYWYRRVMGKEIKFLLHFVKESKQDESGMPNNRFLAERTGGTYSTLKVQPAELEDSGVYFCASSLAGGSREQYFGPGTRLTVT.

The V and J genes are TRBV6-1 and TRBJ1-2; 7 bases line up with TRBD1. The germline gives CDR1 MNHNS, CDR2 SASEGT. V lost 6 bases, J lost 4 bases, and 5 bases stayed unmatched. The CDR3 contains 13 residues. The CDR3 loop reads CASRPTGFYGYTF. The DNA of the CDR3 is TGTGCCAGCAGGCCGACAGGGTTCTATGGCTACACCTTC.

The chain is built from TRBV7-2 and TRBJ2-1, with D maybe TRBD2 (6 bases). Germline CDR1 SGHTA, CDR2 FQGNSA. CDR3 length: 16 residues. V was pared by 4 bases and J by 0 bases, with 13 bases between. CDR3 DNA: TGTGCCAGCAGCTCCATAGCGGATCCCTCCTACAATGAGCAGTTCTTC. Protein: CASSSIADPSYNEQFF.

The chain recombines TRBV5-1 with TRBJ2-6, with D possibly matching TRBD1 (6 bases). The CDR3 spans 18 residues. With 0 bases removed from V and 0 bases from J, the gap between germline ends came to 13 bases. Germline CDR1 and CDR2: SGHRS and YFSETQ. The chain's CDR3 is CASSLGQVPFSGANVLTF. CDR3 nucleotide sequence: TGCGCCAGCAGCTTGGGACAGGTTCCTTTCTCTGGGGCCAACGTCCTGACTTTC.

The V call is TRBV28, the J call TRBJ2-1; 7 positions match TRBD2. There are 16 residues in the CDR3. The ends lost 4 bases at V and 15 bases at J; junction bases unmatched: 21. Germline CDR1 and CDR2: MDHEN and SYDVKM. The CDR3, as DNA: TGTGCCAGCAGTTCCCCGGGACTAAAAAGGGGTGCCTGGGGGTTCTTC. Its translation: CASSSPGLKRGAWGFF.

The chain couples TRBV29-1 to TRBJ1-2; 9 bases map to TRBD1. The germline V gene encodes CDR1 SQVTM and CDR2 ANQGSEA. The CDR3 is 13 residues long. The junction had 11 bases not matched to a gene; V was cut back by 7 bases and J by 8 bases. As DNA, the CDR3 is TGCAGCGGCACAACAGGGGGCGGCGGAGGCTACACCTTC. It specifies CSGTTGGGGGYTF.

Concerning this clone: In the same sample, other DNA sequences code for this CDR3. CDR3 sequence: CASSLTDTQYF. Written as DNA, the CDR3 is TGTGCCAGCAGCCTAACAGATACGCAGTATTTT. The chain is built from TRBV11-2 and TRBJ2-3; unclear D gene. This CDR3 comprises 11 residues. Trimming shortened V by 5 bases and J by 3 bases, and 3 bases separated the two germline ends. Per germline, CDR1 SGHAT and CDR2 FQNNGV.

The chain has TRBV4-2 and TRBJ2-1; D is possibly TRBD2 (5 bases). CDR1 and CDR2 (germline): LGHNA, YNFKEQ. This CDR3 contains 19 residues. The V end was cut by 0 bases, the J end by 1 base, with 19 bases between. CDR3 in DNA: TGTGCCAGCAGCCAAGAAGGCGGCCGCGGGCAGGCATCCTACAATGAGCAGTTCTTC. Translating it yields CASSQEGGRGQASYNEQFF.

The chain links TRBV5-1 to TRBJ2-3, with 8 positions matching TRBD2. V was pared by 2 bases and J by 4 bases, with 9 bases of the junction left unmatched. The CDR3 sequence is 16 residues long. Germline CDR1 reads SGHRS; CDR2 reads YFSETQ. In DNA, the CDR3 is TGCGCCAGCAGCTTATCACTAGCGGAAGGGGCAGATACGCAGTATTTT. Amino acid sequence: CASSLSLAEGADTQYF.

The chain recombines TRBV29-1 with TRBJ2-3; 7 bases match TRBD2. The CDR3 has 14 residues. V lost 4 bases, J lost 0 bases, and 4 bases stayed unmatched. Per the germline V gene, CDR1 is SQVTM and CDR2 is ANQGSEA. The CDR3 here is CSVGRGSSTDTQYF. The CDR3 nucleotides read TGCAGCGTTGGTCGCGGGAGCAGCACAGATACGCAGTATTTT.

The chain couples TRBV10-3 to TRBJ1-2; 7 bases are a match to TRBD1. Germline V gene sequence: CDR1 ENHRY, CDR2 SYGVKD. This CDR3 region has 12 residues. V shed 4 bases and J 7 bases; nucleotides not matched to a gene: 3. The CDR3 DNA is TGTGCCATCAGTGGGGCAGGGGGTGGCTACACCTTC. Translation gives CAISGAGGGYTF.

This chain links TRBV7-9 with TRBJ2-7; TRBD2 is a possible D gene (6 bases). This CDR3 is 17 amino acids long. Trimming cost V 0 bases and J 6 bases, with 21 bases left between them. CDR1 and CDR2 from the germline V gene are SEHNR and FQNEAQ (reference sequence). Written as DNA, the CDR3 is TGTGCCAGCAGCTTAGCCCTGGGACGGGGGACCCAAGGCGAGCAGTACTTC. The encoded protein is CASSLALGRGTQGEQYF.

CDR3 amino acids: CSTRQGPGTEAFF. The CDR3 region has the DNA TGCAGCACTCGACAGGGTCCAGGCACTGAAGCTTTCTTT. The chain is built from TRBV29-1 and TRBJ1-1; the match to TRBD1 covers 7 bases. The CDR3 has 13 amino acids. V was clipped by 8 bases and J by 4 bases; unmatched bases: 10. Germline V gene data show CDR1 as SQVTM and CDR2 as ANQGSEA.

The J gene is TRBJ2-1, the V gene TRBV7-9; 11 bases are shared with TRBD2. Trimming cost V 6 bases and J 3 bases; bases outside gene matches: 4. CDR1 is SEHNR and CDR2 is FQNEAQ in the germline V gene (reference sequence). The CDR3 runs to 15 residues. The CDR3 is CASRAGLADYNEQFF. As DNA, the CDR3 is TGTGCCAGCAGAGCGGGACTAGCGGACTACAATGAGCAGTTCTTC.

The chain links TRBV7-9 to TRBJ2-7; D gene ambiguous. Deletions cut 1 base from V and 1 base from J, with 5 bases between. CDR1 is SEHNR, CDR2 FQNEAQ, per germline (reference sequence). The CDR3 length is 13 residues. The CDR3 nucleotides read TGTGCCAGCAGCTTAGGGGCATCCTACGAGCAGTACTTC. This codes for CASSLGASYEQYF.

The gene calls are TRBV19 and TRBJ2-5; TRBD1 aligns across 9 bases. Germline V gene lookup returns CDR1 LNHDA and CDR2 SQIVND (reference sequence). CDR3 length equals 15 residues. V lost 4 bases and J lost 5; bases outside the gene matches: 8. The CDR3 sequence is CASSTRTGGLETQYF. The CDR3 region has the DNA TGTGCCAGTAGTACCAGAACAGGGGGCCTCGAGACCCAGTACTTC.

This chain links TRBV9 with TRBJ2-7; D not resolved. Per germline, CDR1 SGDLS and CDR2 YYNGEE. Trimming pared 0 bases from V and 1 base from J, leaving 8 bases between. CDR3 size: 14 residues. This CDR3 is CASSVGHPSYEQYF. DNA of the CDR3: TGTGCCAGCAGCGTAGGGCACCCATCCTACGAGCAGTACTTC.

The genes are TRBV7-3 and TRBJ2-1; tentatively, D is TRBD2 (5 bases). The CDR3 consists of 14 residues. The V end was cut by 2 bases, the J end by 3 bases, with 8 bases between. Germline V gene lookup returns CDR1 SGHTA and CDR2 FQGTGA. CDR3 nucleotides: TGTGCCAGCAGCTTAGGACTTAGCTACAATGAGCAGTTCTTC. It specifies CASSLGLSYNEQFF.

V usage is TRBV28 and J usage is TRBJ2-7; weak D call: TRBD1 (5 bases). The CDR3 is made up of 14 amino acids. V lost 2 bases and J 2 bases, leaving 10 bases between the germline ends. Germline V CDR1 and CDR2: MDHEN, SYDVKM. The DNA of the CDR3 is TGTGCCAGCAGTTTAATGACAGACGCCTACGAGCAGTACTTC. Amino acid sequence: CASSLMTDAYEQYF. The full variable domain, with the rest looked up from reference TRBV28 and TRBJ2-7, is DVKVTQSSRYLVKRTGEKVFLECVQDMDHENMFWYRQDPGLGLRLIYFSYDVKMKEKGDIPEGYSVSREKKERFSLILESASTNQTSMYLCASSLMTDAYEQYFGPGTRLTVT.

CDR3 nucleotides: TGTGCCAGCAGACCCCTAGCGGGAGGTAACACCGGGGAGCTGTTTTTT. It translates to CASRPLAGGNTGELFF. The gene calls are TRBV21-1 and TRBJ2-2; the D call TRBD2 from the table was never checked on the DNA. TRBV21-1 is a listed pseudogene. The length of the CDR3 is 16 residues.

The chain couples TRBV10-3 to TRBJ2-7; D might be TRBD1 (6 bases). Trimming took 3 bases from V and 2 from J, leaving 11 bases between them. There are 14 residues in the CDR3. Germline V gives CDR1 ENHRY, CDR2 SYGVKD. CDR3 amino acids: CAISEAGTTYEQYF. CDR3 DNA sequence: TGTGCCATCAGTGAAGCCGGGACAACCTACGAGCAGTACTTC.

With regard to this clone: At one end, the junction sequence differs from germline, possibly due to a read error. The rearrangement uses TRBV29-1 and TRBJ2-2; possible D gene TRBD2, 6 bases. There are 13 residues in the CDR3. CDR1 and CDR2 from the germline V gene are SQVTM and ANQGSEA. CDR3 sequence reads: CIVLSGVTGELFF. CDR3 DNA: TGCATCGTTCTGTCGGGGGTTACCGGGGAGCTGTTTTTT.

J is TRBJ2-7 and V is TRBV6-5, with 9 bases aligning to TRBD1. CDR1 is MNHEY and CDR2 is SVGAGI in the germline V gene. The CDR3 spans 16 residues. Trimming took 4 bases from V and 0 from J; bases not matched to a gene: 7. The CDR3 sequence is CASSSTDRGASYEQYF. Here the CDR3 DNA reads TGTGCCAGCAGTTCGACTGACAGGGGGGCCTCCTACGAGCAGTACTTC.

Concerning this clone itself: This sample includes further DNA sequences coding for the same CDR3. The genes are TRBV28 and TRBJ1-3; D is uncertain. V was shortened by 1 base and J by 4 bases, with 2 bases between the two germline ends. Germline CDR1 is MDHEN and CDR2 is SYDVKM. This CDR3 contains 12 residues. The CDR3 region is CASSLLGNTIYF. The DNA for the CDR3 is TGTGCCAGCAGTTTATTAGGAAACACCATATATTTT.